Shown below are 6 T cell receptor beta chains from a single sample sequenced in a study of Ad26.COV2.S vaccination and SARS-CoV-2 variants. Profiling relied on immunoSEQ multiplex PCR, and the TCRdb table lists in-frame clones only, not all of them. This table holds about 350,000 clones, about 88% found once. Treatment meaning: 15 to 20 received Ad26.COV2.S at low or high dose, single or two shots; several received placebo; per-sample allocation not given. Samples came from day 63 after the first vaccine or placebo injection. This specimen was peripheral blood, taken in a trial of Ad26.COV2.S vaccine versus placebo. The receptors were sampled from a person aged 18-65 years who received the Ad26.COV2.S COVID-19 vaccine or a placebo.

This chain links TRBV19 with TRBJ1-6; the D is unclear. Trimming took off 6 bases at V and 11 bases at J, with 17 bases between the two ends. Looked up from germline, CDR1 is LNHDA and CDR2 is SQIVND (reference sequence). This CDR3 contains 14 residues. The CDR3 coding sequence is TGTGCCAGTAGCGACCCGGGAGCCCCTCCACCCCTCCACTTT. Its translation: CASSDPGAPPPLHF.

As for this clone: Different DNA sequences within this sample yield the same CDR3. The chain links TRBV18 to TRBJ2-7, with 7 bases lining up with TRBD1. The junction had 5 bases not matched to a gene; V was cut back by 6 bases and J by 0 bases. The V gene's germline CDR1 is KGHSH and CDR2 LQKENI. CDR3 length: 14 amino acids. The CDR3 spells CASSPGTASYEQYF. In DNA, the CDR3 is TGTGCCAGCTCGCCCGGGACAGCCTCCTACGAGCAGTACTTC.

As regards this clone: A much larger clone lies a single base off, so this may be a read error. V and J are TRBV5-1 and TRBJ1-2; TRBD1 matches at 7 bases. Trimming took 5 bases from V and 2 from J; bases not matched to a gene: 3. CDR1 SGHRS and CDR2 YFSETQ come from the germline V gene. The CDR3 runs to 13 residues. The CDR3, as DNA: TGCGCCAGCAGACCACAGGGGAACTATGGCTACACCTTC. Its protein product is CASRPQGNYGYTF.

Points on this clone: Other DNA sequences in this sample translate to the same CDR3. The chain recombines TRBV19 with TRBJ1-2; D remains ambiguous. Trimming took off 3 bases at V and 3 bases at J, with 5 bases between the two ends. The CDR3 is 12 residues long. CDR1 is LNHDA and CDR2 is SQIVND in the germline V gene (reference sequence). CDR3 in amino acids: CASSIWDYGYTF. The CDR3 DNA sequence: TGTGCCAGTAGTATCTGGGACTATGGCTACACCTTC.

This sequence joins TRBV6-6 and TRBJ2-2, with unresolved D. Trimming removed 7 bases at V and 6 bases at J, with 18 bases between. This CDR3 spans 15 amino acids. CDR1 is MNHNY and CDR2 is SVGAGI in the germline V gene (reference sequence). The CDR3 protein is CASKASDLVSGELFF. The CDR3 DNA reads as TGTGCCAGCAAGGCGAGTGATTTAGTGTCCGGGGAGCTGTTTTTT.

J is TRBJ2-5 and V is TRBV7-2; either TRBD1 or TRBD2 may supply D (7 bases each). V was pared by 5 bases and J by 4 bases, with 17 bases between. The CDR3 spans 15 residues. CDR1 and CDR2 from the germline V gene are SGHTA and FQGNSA. The CDR3 region has the DNA TGTGCCAGCAGCACAGGGGAGGGTAGGGGAGAGACCCAGTACTTC. Protein sequence: CASSTGEGRGETQYF.